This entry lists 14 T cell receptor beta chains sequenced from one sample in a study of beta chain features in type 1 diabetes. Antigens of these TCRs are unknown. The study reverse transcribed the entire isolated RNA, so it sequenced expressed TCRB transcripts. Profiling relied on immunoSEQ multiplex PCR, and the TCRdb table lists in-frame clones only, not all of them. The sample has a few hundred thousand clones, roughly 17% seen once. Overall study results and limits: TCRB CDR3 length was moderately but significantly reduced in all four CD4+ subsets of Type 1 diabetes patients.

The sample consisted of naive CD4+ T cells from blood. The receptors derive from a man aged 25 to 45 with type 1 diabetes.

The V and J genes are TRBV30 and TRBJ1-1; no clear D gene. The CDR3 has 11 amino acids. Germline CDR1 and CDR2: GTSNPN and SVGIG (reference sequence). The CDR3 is CAPERNTEAFF. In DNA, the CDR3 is TGTGCGCCGGAGAGGAACACTGAAGCTTTCTTT. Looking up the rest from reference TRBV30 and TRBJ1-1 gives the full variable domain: SQTIHQWPATLVQPVGSPLSLECTVEGTSNPNLYWYRQAAGRGLQLLFYSVGIGQISSEVPQNLSASRPQDRQFILSSKKLLLSDSGFYLCAPERNTEAFFGQGTRLTVV.

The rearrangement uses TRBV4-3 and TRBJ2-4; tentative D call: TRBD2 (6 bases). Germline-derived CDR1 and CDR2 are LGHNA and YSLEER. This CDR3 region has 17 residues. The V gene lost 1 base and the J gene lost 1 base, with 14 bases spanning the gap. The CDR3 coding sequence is TGCGCCAGCAGCCAAGGTATAAGCGGGCTTGCCAAAAACATTCAGTACTTC. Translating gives CASSQGISGLAKNIQYF.

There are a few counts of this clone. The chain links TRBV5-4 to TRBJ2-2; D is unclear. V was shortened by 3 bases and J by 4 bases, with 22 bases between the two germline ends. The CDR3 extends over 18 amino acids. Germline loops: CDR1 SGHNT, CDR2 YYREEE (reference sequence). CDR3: CASSSRGLGQQFTGELFF. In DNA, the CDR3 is TGTGCCAGCAGCTCACGTGGGTTGGGCCAACAATTCACCGGGGAGCTGTTTTTT.

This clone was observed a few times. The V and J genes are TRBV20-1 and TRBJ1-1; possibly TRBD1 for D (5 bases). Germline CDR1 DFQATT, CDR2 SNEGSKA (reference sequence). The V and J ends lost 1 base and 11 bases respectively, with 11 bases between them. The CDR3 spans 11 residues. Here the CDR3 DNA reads TGCAGTGCTAGAGTCGGGGCGCGGGCTTTCTTT. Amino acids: CSARVGARAFF.

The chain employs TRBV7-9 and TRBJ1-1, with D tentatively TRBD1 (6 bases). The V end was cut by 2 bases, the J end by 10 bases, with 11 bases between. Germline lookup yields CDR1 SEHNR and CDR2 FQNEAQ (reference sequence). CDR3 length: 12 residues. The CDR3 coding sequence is TGTGCCAGCAGCTTAAGGGACACCAGAGCTTTCTTT. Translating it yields CASSLRDTRAFF.

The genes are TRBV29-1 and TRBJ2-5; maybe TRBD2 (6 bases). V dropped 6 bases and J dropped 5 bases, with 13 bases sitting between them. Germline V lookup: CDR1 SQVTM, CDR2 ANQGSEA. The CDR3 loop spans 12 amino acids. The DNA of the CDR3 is TGCAGCGTCGGGACTGGCCGGGAGACCCAGTACTTC. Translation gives CSVGTGRETQYF. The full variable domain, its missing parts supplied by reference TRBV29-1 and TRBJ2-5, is SAVISQKPSRDICQRGTSLTIQCQVDSQVTMMFWYRQQPGQSLTLIATANQGSEATYESGFVIDKFPISRPNLTFSTLTVSNMSPEDSSIYLCSVGTGRETQYFGPGTRLLVL.

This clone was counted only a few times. The CDR3 loop is CASSQGPGDEQFF. The CDR3 coding sequence is TGTGCCAGCAGCCAAGGTCCGGGAGATGAGCAGTTCTTC. J is TRBJ2-1 and V is TRBV9; perhaps TRBD2 as D (6 bases). Trimming pared 4 bases from V and 8 bases from J, leaving 13 bases between. The CDR3 spans 13 residues. The germline gives CDR1 SGDLS, CDR2 YYNGEE.

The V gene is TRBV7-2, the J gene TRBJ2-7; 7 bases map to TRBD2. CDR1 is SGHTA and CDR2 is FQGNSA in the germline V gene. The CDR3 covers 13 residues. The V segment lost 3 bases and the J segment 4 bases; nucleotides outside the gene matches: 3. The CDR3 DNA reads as TGTGCCAGCAGCTTTTCCGGGAGGTACGAGCAGTACTTC. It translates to CASSFSGRYEQYF.

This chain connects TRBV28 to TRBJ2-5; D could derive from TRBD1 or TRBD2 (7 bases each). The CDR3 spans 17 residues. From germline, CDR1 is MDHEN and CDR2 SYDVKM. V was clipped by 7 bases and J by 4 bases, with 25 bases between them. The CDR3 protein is CASTPSGEGAMGETQYF. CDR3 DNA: TGTGCCAGCACACCCTCAGGGGAGGGGGCAATGGGAGAGACCCAGTACTTC.

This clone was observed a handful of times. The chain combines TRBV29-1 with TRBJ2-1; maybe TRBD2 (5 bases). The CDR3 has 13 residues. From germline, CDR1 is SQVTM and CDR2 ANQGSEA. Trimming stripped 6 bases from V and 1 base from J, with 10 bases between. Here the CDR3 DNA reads TGCAGCGTGGTAGCGAGATCCTACAATGAGCAGTTCTTC. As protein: CSVVARSYNEQFF.

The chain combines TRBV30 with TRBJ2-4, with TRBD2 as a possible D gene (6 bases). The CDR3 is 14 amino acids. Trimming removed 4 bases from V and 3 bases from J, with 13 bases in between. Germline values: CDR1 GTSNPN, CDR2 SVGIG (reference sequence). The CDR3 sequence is CAWKHLGGKNIQYF. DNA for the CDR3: TGTGCCTGGAAGCACCTCGGGGGCAAAAACATTCAGTACTTC.

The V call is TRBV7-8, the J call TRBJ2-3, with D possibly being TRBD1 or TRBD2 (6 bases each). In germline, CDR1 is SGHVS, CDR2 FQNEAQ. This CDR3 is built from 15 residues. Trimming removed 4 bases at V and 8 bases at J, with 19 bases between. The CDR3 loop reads CASSSGDSLGGTQYF. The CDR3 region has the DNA TGTGCCAGCAGCTCCGGGGACTCCTTAGGGGGTACGCAGTATTTT.

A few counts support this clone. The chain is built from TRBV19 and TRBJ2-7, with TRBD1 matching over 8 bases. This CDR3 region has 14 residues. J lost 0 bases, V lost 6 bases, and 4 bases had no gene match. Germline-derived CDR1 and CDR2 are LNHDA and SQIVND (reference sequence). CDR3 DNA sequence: TGTGCCAGTAGCACGGACAGGGCCTCCTACGAGCAGTACTTC. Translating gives CASSTDRASYEQYF.

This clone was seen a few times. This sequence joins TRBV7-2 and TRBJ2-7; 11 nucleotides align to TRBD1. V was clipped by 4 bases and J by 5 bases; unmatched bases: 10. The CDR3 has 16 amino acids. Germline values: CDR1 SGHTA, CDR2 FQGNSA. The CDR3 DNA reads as TGTGCCAGCAGCTCGGCGGGGACAGGGGGAAGGAACGAGCAGTACTTC. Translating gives CASSSAGTGGRNEQYF.